This is a list of T cell receptor beta chains from one sample in a study of T cells in Graves' hyperthyroidism and ophthalmopathy. TCRdb itself ran the multiplex PCR reads through MiXCR, one entry per CDR3 protein. Here the sample spans 250,000 to 400,000 distinct CDR3 sequences, about an eighth being singletons. Sequencing input: blood. The receptors derive from a woman in her 40s with Graves' ophthalmopathy. The CDR3 runs from the conserved cysteine through the conserved F or W. Fields, in order: J gene, D gene, V gene, clone size, CDR3 DNA, CDR3 protein. A D gene is named only where the DNA matches it firmly. Some rows have no size entry. The others give once, few or many, or a class for an expanded clone.

J gene: TRBJ1-5
D gene: .
V gene: TRBV20-1
clone size: many
CDR3 DNA: TGCAGTGCTATTAGTGGGAATTGGGCACAGCCCCAGCATTTT
CDR3 protein: CSAISGNWAQPQHF

J gene: TRBJ2-7
D gene: .
V gene: TRBV7-2
clone size: many
CDR3 DNA: TGTGCCAGCAGCCCTAGTGGCCGGGAAGTCCCCTACGAGCAGTACTTC
CDR3 protein: CASSPSGREVPYEQYF

J gene: TRBJ1-3
D gene: .
V gene: TRBV28
clone size: .
CDR3 DNA: TGTGCCAGCAGTTTATCGGGGGGGCACGAACCCGGAAACACCATATATTTT
CDR3 protein: CASSLSGGHEPGNTIYF

J gene: TRBJ1-1
D gene: .
V gene: TRBV24-1
clone size: .
CDR3 DNA: TGTGCCACCAGTGATTTACGGCGGAACGAAGCTTTCTTT
CDR3 protein: CATSDLRRNEAFF

J gene: TRBJ2-3
D gene: .
V gene: TRBV27
clone size: .
CDR3 DNA: TGTGCCAGCAGTTTATACGGCGGGGACCTTAGCACAGATACGCAGTATTTT
CDR3 protein: CASSLYGGDLSTDTQYF

J gene: TRBJ1-1
D gene: TRBD1
V gene: TRBV7-9
clone size: .
CDR3 DNA: TGTGCCAGCAGCTTGTTCCTGACAGGGTGGGCTTTCTTT
CDR3 protein: CASSLFLTGWAFF

J gene: TRBJ1-1
D gene: TRBD1
V gene: TRBV12-3/TRBV12-4
clone size: many
CDR3 DNA: TGTGCCAGCAGTTTGGGGGACAGTGAAGCTTTCTTT
CDR3 protein: CASSLGDSEAFF

J gene: TRBJ1-3
D gene: .
V gene: TRBV20-1
clone size: .
CDR3 DNA: TGCAGTGCAAAGGACCTACTGGGCGGAAACACCATATATTTT
CDR3 protein: CSAKDLLGGNTIYF

J gene: TRBJ2-1
D gene: TRBD2
V gene: TRBV9
clone size: many
CDR3 DNA: TGTGCCAGCAGCGCAAGGGGAGGGTCGGGTGAGCAGTTCTTC
CDR3 protein: CASSARGGSGEQFF

J gene: TRBJ1-4
D gene: TRBD1
V gene: TRBV19
clone size: .
CDR3 DNA: TGTGCCAGTAGTTTTCGGACAGGGAGAAATGAAAAACTGTTTTTT
CDR3 protein: CASSFRTGRNEKLFF

J gene: TRBJ1-4
D gene: .
V gene: TRBV29-1
clone size: many
CDR3 DNA: TGCAGCGTTGGCCACCAGGGAATGGGGGAAAAACTGTTTTTT
CDR3 protein: CSVGHQGMGEKLFF

J gene: TRBJ2-3
D gene: .
V gene: TRBV10-1
clone size: many
CDR3 DNA: TGCGCCAGCAGGAGTAGCGGCACAGATACGCAGTATTTT
CDR3 protein: CASRSSGTDTQYF

J gene: TRBJ1-5
D gene: .
V gene: TRBV30
clone size: few
CDR3 DNA: TGTGCCTGGAGTGTGGGAGGGGTAGGTCAGCCCCAGCATTTT
CDR3 protein: CAWSVGGVGQPQHF

J gene: TRBJ2-3
D gene: TRBD2
V gene: TRBV4-2
clone size: .
CDR3 DNA: TGTGCCAGCAGCCAGGCCACTTCTAGCGGGGATACGCAGTATTTT
CDR3 protein: CASSQATSSGDTQYF

J gene: TRBJ2-1
D gene: TRBD2
V gene: TRBV29-1
clone size: few
CDR3 DNA: TGCAGCGTTGACGGGACTAGCGGGAGGGCGGCCTACAATGAGCAGTTCTTC
CDR3 protein: CSVDGTSGRAAYNEQFF

J gene: TRBJ2-7
D gene: TRBD1
V gene: TRBV28
clone size: many
CDR3 DNA: TGTGCCAGCAGCCGATCGGGACAGCCCCACGAGCAGTACTTC
CDR3 protein: CASSRSGQPHEQYF

J gene: TRBJ1-4
D gene: .
V gene: TRBV7-9
clone size: many
CDR3 DNA: TGTGCCAGCAGCTTAGGCGGCGGGAATGAAAAACTGTTTTTT
CDR3 protein: CASSLGGGNEKLFF

J gene: TRBJ2-5
D gene: .
V gene: TRBV7-9
clone size: few
CDR3 DNA: TGTGCCGGCAGCTCCCACTGGGCCCAGTACTTC
CDR3 protein: CAGSSHWAQYF

J gene: TRBJ1-1
D gene: .
V gene: TRBV5-6
clone size: many
CDR3 DNA: TGTGCCAGCAGCTTGGGACAGTACGGCGCTTTCTTT
CDR3 protein: CASSLGQYGAFF

J gene: TRBJ2-1
D gene: .
V gene: TRBV11-2
clone size: many
CDR3 DNA: TGTGCCAGCAGCTTAGCCCCGACGGACAATGAGCAGTTCTTC
CDR3 protein: CASSLAPTDNEQFF

J gene: TRBJ2-1
D gene: TRBD2
V gene: TRBV14
clone size: .
CDR3 DNA: TGTGCCAGCAGCCAAGGTTGGACTAGCGGGAGACGTGAGCAGTTCTTC
CDR3 protein: CASSQGWTSGRREQFF

J gene: TRBJ1-4
D gene: .
V gene: TRBV18
clone size: few
CDR3 DNA: TGTGCCAGCTCACCACCGGGACCCAAAAATGAAAAACTGTTTTTT
CDR3 protein: CASSPPGPKNEKLFF

J gene: TRBJ2-3
D gene: .
V gene: TRBV5-1
clone size: many
CDR3 DNA: TGCGCCAGCAGCTCAGGGGCCGGAGATACGCAGTATTTT
CDR3 protein: CASSSGAGDTQYF

J gene: TRBJ2-5
D gene: .
V gene: TRBV10-3
clone size: many
CDR3 DNA: TGTGCCATCAGTACGGTGGTGTCCGGGGAGACCCAGTACTTC
CDR3 protein: CAISTVVSGETQYF

J gene: TRBJ2-7
D gene: TRBD1
V gene: TRBV11-2
clone size: many
CDR3 DNA: TGTGCCAGCAGCTCCGGGACAGGGGATCGCGAGCAGTACTTC
CDR3 protein: CASSSGTGDREQYF

J gene: TRBJ2-7
D gene: TRBD1
V gene: TRBV28
clone size: few
CDR3 DNA: TGTGCCAGCAGTGAACAGGGGACAGGGGATCGCGAGCAGTACTTC
CDR3 protein: CASSEQGTGDREQYF

J gene: TRBJ2-1
D gene: .
V gene: TRBV28
clone size: .
CDR3 DNA: TGTGCCAGCAGTCTCCTACAGAGGGTGTACAATGAGCAGTTCTTC
CDR3 protein: CASSLLQRVYNEQFF

J gene: TRBJ2-7
D gene: TRBD1
V gene: TRBV27
clone size: many
CDR3 DNA: TGTGCCAGCAGTCCCTCAGGGGGCCGTTCTAAGAGCTACGAGCAGTACTTC
CDR3 protein: CASSPSGGRSKSYEQYF

J gene: TRBJ1-1
D gene: .
V gene: TRBV6-1
clone size: few
CDR3 DNA: TGTGCCAGCGGAAACAGGGCGAACACTGAAGCTTTCTTT
CDR3 protein: CASGNRANTEAFF

J gene: TRBJ2-5
D gene: TRBD1
V gene: TRBV24-1
clone size: few
CDR3 DNA: TGTGCCACCAGTGATTTAGGGGACAGACAGTACTTC
CDR3 protein: CATSDLGDRQYF

J gene: TRBJ2-5
D gene: .
V gene: TRBV3-1
clone size: few
CDR3 DNA: TGTGCCAGCAGCCAAGAACAAGAGACCCAGTACTTC
CDR3 protein: CASSQEQETQYF

J gene: TRBJ1-1
D gene: .
V gene: TRBV14
clone size: .
CDR3 DNA: TGTGCCAGCAGCCAATACGCGGGGCAGACTGAAGCTTTCTTT
CDR3 protein: CASSQYAGQTEAFF

J gene: TRBJ1-1
D gene: TRBD1
V gene: TRBV2
clone size: many
CDR3 DNA: TGTGCCAGCAGTGGACAGGGAGAAGGCACTGAAGCTTTCTTT
CDR3 protein: CASSGQGEGTEAFF

J gene: TRBJ1-2
D gene: .
V gene: TRBV24-1
clone size: many
CDR3 DNA: TGTGCCACCAGTGGTGGACTTAACTATGGCTACACCTTC
CDR3 protein: CATSGGLNYGYTF

J gene: TRBJ2-3
D gene: .
V gene: TRBV29-1
clone size: few
CDR3 DNA: TGCAGCGCCGAAGTTCTCGGAGATACGCAGTATTTT
CDR3 protein: CSAEVLGDTQYF

J gene: TRBJ2-7
D gene: TRBD1
V gene: TRBV7-9
clone size: many
CDR3 DNA: TGTGCCAGCAGCTCACTCGGACAGGGCGGAAGCTCCTACGAGCAGTACTTC
CDR3 protein: CASSSLGQGGSSYEQYF

J gene: TRBJ1-6
D gene: .
V gene: TRBV20-1
clone size: many
CDR3 DNA: TGCAGTGCTAGAGAGGAGTATAATTCACCCCTCCACTTT
CDR3 protein: CSAREEYNSPLHF

J gene: TRBJ2-5
D gene: TRBD1
V gene: TRBV5-4
clone size: .
CDR3 DNA: TGTGCCAGCAGCAAGACAGGGGAAGAGACCCAGTACTTC
CDR3 protein: CASSKTGEETQYF

J gene: TRBJ2-1
D gene: .
V gene: TRBV19
clone size: once
CDR3 DNA: TGTGCCAGTAGTACCACGCCGGGTAGAAACCTTAACAATGGGCAGTTCTTC
CDR3 protein: CASSTTPGRNLNNGQFF

J gene: TRBJ2-3
D gene: .
V gene: TRBV28
clone size: many
CDR3 DNA: TGTGCCAGCGGTACAGTGGAAAGTACGCAGTATTTT
CDR3 protein: CASGTVESTQYF

J gene: TRBJ2-1
D gene: TRBD2
V gene: TRBV12-3/TRBV12-4
clone size: few
CDR3 DNA: TGTGCCGGCAGTTTATGGCGGGGGTACAATGAGCAGTTCTTC
CDR3 protein: CAGSLWRGYNEQFF

J gene: TRBJ2-3
D gene: TRBD2
V gene: TRBV11-2
clone size: .
CDR3 DNA: TGTGCCAGCAGCTTATGGGGGGGGGGCACAGATACGCAGTATTTT
CDR3 protein: CASSLWGGGTDTQYF

J gene: TRBJ2-1
D gene: .
V gene: TRBV12-3/TRBV12-4
clone size: many
CDR3 DNA: TGTGCCAACAGTTTGTGGCGGCCATCCTACAATGAGCAGTTCTTC
CDR3 protein: CANSLWRPSYNEQFF

J gene: TRBJ2-7
D gene: .
V gene: TRBV5-1
clone size: .
CDR3 DNA: TGCGCCAGCAGCTTGGTAACACCAGACTACGAGCAGTACTTC
CDR3 protein: CASSLVTPDYEQYF

J gene: TRBJ2-7
D gene: TRBD1
V gene: TRBV2
clone size: many
CDR3 DNA: TGTGCCAGCAGTGAAGATGGACAGGGGTTAGACGAGCAGTACTTC
CDR3 protein: CASSEDGQGLDEQYF

J gene: TRBJ1-5
D gene: TRBD1
V gene: TRBV20-1
clone size: once
CDR3 DNA: TGCAGTGCTAGGCGGGACAGGGGTTTCAGCAATCAGCCCCAGCATTTT
CDR3 protein: CSARRDRGFSNQPQHF

J gene: TRBJ1-5
D gene: .
V gene: TRBV6-1
clone size: few
CDR3 DNA: TGTGCCAGCCTGGGGCAACGCAATCAGCCCCAGCATTTT
CDR3 protein: CASLGQRNQPQHF

J gene: TRBJ2-2
D gene: .
V gene: TRBV9
clone size: few
CDR3 DNA: TGTGCCAGCAGCGTAGGATCCTCGAACACCGGGGAGCTGTTTTTT
CDR3 protein: CASSVGSSNTGELFF

J gene: TRBJ1-5
D gene: TRBD1
V gene: TRBV2
clone size: many
CDR3 DNA: TGTGCCAGCAGTGAGGGTCGGACAGGCCTCAATCAGCCCCAGCATTTT
CDR3 protein: CASSEGRTGLNQPQHF

J gene: TRBJ1-1
D gene: .
V gene: TRBV14
clone size: many
CDR3 DNA: TGTGCCAGCAGCCATGATAGGAACACTGAAGCTTTCTTT
CDR3 protein: CASSHDRNTEAFF

J gene: TRBJ2-1
D gene: TRBD2
V gene: TRBV20-1
clone size: many
CDR3 DNA: TGCAGTGCTCCTTCGACTAGCGGGAGGATGTACAATGAGCAGTTCTTC
CDR3 protein: CSAPSTSGRMYNEQFF

J gene: TRBJ2-5
D gene: .
V gene: TRBV5-1
clone size: .
CDR3 DNA: TGCGCCAGCAGGGACGGGACAACCAACGAAGAGACCCAGTACTTC
CDR3 protein: CASRDGTTNEETQYF